The sequence of this TCR beta chain was determined in a study of beta chain features in type 1 diabetes. Study overall: Comparable age, gender and cell yields were observed in patients relative to healthy donors.

cDNA synthesis used the whole RNA isolate, giving expressed TCRB sequences. An average roughly 3.3 million reads came from naive, central memory and regulatory T cell samples. Method: immunoSEQ multiplex PCR; TCRdb's copy keeps in-frame clones and lacks some. The sample lists a few hundred thousand clones, 11% seen once, with 0.015% in the top ten. This clone was counted only a few times. Its antigen is as yet unknown. Study conclusions and caveats: For cells with high TCR expression, cDNA sequencing could yield over-representation. TCRB repertoires of naive, central memory and Treg cells appeared more similar among patients than among healthy donors.

Germline V gene data show CDR1 as MDHEN and CDR2 as SYDVKM. This CDR3 region has 14 residues. V lost 4 bases, J lost 2 bases, and 4 bases stayed unmatched. The sequence derives from a woman younger than 45 in good health. This chain uses TRBV28 with TRBJ1-1; 7 bases are a match to TRBD1. The sequencing input was naive CD4+ T cells from blood. The CDR3 sequence: CASSYDRANTEAFF. In nucleotides, the CDR3 is TGTGCCAGCAGTTATGACAGGGCCAACACTGAAGCTTTCTTT.